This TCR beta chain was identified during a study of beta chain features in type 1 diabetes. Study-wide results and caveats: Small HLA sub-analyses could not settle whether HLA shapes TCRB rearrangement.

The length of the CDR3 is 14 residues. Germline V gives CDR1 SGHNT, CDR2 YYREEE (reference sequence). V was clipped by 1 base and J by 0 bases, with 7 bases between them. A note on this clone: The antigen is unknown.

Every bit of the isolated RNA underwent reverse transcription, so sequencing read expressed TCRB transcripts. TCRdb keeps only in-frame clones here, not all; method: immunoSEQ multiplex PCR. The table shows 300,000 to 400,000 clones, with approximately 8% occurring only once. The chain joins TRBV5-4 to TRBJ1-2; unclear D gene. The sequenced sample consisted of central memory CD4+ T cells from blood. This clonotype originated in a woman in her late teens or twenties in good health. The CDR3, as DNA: TGTGCCAGCAGCTTGCAAGTTACTAACTATGGCTACACCTTC. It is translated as CASSLQVTNYGYTF. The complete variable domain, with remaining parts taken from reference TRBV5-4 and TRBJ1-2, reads ETGVTQSPTHLIKTRGQQVTLRCSSQSGHNTVSWYQQALGQGPQFIFQYYREEENGRGNFPPRFSGLQFPNYSSELNVNALELDDSALYLCASSLQVTNYGYTFGSGTRLTVV.